The 23 T cell receptor beta chains given below trace back to one sample, sequenced in a study of blood T cell repertoires in COVID-19. Generated by immunoSEQ multiplex PCR, the TCRdb table keeps only in-frame clones and is missing some. The table includes 250,000 to 300,000 clones, about 89% detected once. The sample consisted of PBMCs or T cells enriched from blood (not recorded which). The receptors were sampled from a woman aged 40 to 49 who had recovered from COVID-19.

The gene calls are TRBV19 and TRBJ1-5; tentative D call: TRBD1 (5 bases). The V gene's germline CDR1 is LNHDA and CDR2 SQIVND (reference sequence). The CDR3 has 15 amino acids. Trimming cost V 8 bases and J 2 bases, with 16 bases left between them. The DNA for the CDR3 is TGTGCCAGTTCCGAGACGGGCAGGGGCAATCAGCCCCAGCATTTT. It specifies CASSETGRGNQPQHF.

The chain joins TRBV3-1 (or the pseudogene TRBV3-2) to TRBJ1-5; possibly TRBD1 for D (6 bases). V dropped 3 bases and J dropped 6 bases, with 12 bases sitting between them. Germline loops: CDR1 LGHDT, CDR2 YNNKEL (reference sequence). This CDR3 is 14 amino acids long. This chain's CDR3 is CASSHRGAAQPQHF. CDR3 nucleotides: TGTGCCAGCAGCCACCGGGGGGCGGCTCAGCCCCAGCATTTT.

The chain links TRBV6-5 to TRBJ2-5; TRBD1 is a possible D gene (6 bases). V lost 7 bases, J lost 5 bases, and 17 bases lay in between. CDR1 and CDR2 from the germline V gene are MNHEY and SVGAGI. The CDR3 runs 14 residues. CDR3 region: CASTRNRVGETQYF. CDR3 in DNA: TGTGCCAGCACCCGGAACAGGGTTGGGGAGACCCAGTACTTC.

V is TRBV18 and J is TRBJ2-1; D unclear. This CDR3 contains 13 residues. Trimming removed 6 bases from V and 3 bases from J, with 9 bases in between. CDR1 and CDR2 (germline): KGHSH, LQKENI. The CDR3 region has the DNA TGTGCCAGCTCCCCCGGTCTCTACAATGAGCAGTTCTTC. Translating gives CASSPGLYNEQFF. The full variable domain, rest sourced from reference TRBV18 and TRBJ2-1, is NAGVMQNPRHLVRRRGQEARLRCSPMKGHSHVYWYRQLPEEGLKFMVYLQKENIIDESGMPKERFSAEFPKEGPSILRIQQVVRGDSAAYFCASSPGLYNEQFFGPGTRLTVL.

This sequence joins TRBV5-1 and TRBJ2-5, with D perhaps matching TRBD1 (6 bases). Germline CDR1 and CDR2: SGHRS and YFSETQ. CDR3 length: 17 residues. V was shortened by 4 bases and J by 2 bases, with 21 bases between the two germline ends. The CDR3 DNA reads TGCGCCAGCAGCAAGACAGGTTCCCGCACCCCTCAAGAGACCCAGTACTTC. Amino acids: CASSKTGSRTPQETQYF.

The chain recombines TRBV18 with TRBJ1-6; D remains unclear. V was pared by 3 bases and J by 6 bases, with 9 bases between. The CDR3 loop spans 14 amino acids. Germline V CDR1 and CDR2: KGHSH, LQKENI. The DNA for the CDR3 is TGTGCCAGCTCACCCCTTGACTTTAATTCACCCCTCCACTTT. Its protein is CASSPLDFNSPLHF. The whole variable domain, remainder taken from reference TRBV18 and TRBJ1-6, is NAGVMQNPRHLVRRRGQEARLRCSPMKGHSHVYWYRQLPEEGLKFMVYLQKENIIDESGMPKERFSAEFPKEGPSILRIQQVVRGDSAAYFCASSPLDFNSPLHFGNGTRLTVT.

V gene TRBV18 combines with J gene TRBJ1-5, with 7 bases aligning to TRBD1. After removal of 1 base from V and 7 bases from J, the junction contained 1 base not matched to a gene. CDR3 length: 13 residues. The V gene's germline CDR1 is KGHSH and CDR2 LQKENI. CDR3 nucleotide sequence: TGTGCCAGCTCACCACGACAGGGCCAGCCCCAGCATTTT. Residues: CASSPRQGQPQHF. Supplemented by reference TRBV18 and TRBJ1-5, the full variable domain reads NAGVMQNPRHLVRRRGQEARLRCSPMKGHSHVYWYRQLPEEGLKFMVYLQKENIIDESGMPKERFSAEFPKEGPSILRIQQVVRGDSAAYFCASSPRQGQPQHFGDGTRLSIL.

The V call is TRBV4-2, the J call TRBJ2-1; D perhaps matches TRBD2 (5 bases). This CDR3 has 17 residues. V dropped 1 base and J dropped 0 bases, with 13 bases sitting between them. Germline V gene data show CDR1 as LGHNA and CDR2 as YNFKEQ. The CDR3 DNA sequence: TGTGCCAGCAGCCAAGGAGAGCAGCGGAGCTCCTACAATGAGCAGTTCTTC. Its translation: CASSQGEQRSSYNEQFF.

This clone was picked up one time. The V call is TRBV7-8, the J call TRBJ2-2; 10 bases are a match to TRBD2. V lost 1 base, J lost 6 bases, and 5 bases stayed unmatched. The CDR3 runs 16 residues. Germline V lookup: CDR1 SGHVS, CDR2 FQNEAQ. CDR3 protein: CASSLVLAGAPGELFF. The CDR3, as DNA: TGTGCCAGCAGCTTAGTGCTAGCGGGAGCCCCCGGGGAGCTGTTTTTT.

The V call is TRBV6-4, the J call TRBJ2-3; 9 bases fit TRBD2. CDR3 size: 15 residues. The V and J ends lost 5 bases and 1 base, in that order; junction bases with no gene match: 4. Germline V gene lookup returns CDR1 MRHNA and CDR2 SNTAGT. CDR3 bases: TGTGCCAGCAGTCTACTAGCGGGTGGCACAGATACGCAGTATTTT. Its protein is CASSLLAGGTDTQYF.

This chain links TRBV19 with TRBJ1-2; TRBD1 is a possible D gene (6 bases). V lost 6 bases to trimming and J lost 5 bases, with 10 bases between them. The CDR3 is 12 residues long. CDR1 and CDR2 from the germline V gene are LNHDA and SQIVND (reference sequence). CDR3 nucleotide sequence: TGTGCCAGTAGCCGACAGGAGTATGGCTACACCTTC. Protein sequence: CASSRQEYGYTF.

The chain links TRBV19 to TRBJ2-5; 13 positions agree with TRBD2. The CDR3 is made up of 16 amino acids. With V trimmed by 4 bases and J by 7 bases, 9 bases remained unmatched. Germline assignment: CDR1 LNHDA and CDR2 SQIVND (reference sequence). CDR3 nucleotide sequence: TGTGCCAGTAGTAAATCGACTAGCGGGGGGCTGGGGACCCAGTACTTC. This encodes CASSKSTSGGLGTQYF.

The V and J genes are TRBV6-1 and TRBJ1-2, with TRBD1 matching 9 bases. CDR3 length equals 14 residues. Trimming at V came to 0 bases and at J to 4 bases, leaving 0 bases not matched to a gene. Per the germline V gene, CDR1 is MNHNS and CDR2 is SASEGT. As DNA, the CDR3 is TGTGCCAGCAGTGAAGCGGGACAGGGCTATGGCTACACCTTC. This sequence encodes CASSEAGQGYGYTF.

CDR3 loop: CASSSPAGSSTDTQYF. The CDR3 coding sequence is TGTGCCAGCAGTTCTCCGGCGGGGTCTAGCACAGATACGCAGTATTTT. The gene calls are TRBV6-5 and TRBJ2-3, with D perhaps matching TRBD2 (6 bases). Germline V gene sequence: CDR1 MNHEY, CDR2 SVGAGI. CDR3 length: 16 residues. Trimming removed 4 bases at V and 0 bases at J, with 14 bases between.

This chain joins TRBV7-2 and TRBJ2-7; 7 bases map to TRBD1. The CDR3 is made up of 14 amino acids. V was clipped by 5 bases and J by 3 bases; unmatched bases: 7. Looked up from germline, CDR1 is SGHTA and CDR2 is FQGNSA. The DNA of the CDR3 is TGTGCCAGCAGCCAACAGGGGACATACTACGAGCAGTACTTC. This codes for CASSQQGTYYEQYF. Together with reference TRBV7-2 and TRBJ2-7, the CDR3 gives the full variable domain: GAGVSQSPSNKVTEKGKDVELRCDPISGHTALYWYRQSLGQGLEFLIYFQGNSAPDKSGLPSDRFSAERTGGSVSTLTIQRTQQEDSAVYLCASSQQGTYYEQYFGPGTRLTVT.

CDR3 bases: TGTGCCAGCAGCCCTCTCGCGCGGGGCCCCCAGGAGACCCAGTACTTC. Amino acid sequence: CASSPLARGPQETQYF. The chain is built from TRBV7-6 and TRBJ2-5, with a possible D match to TRBD2 (6 bases). V was pared by 5 bases and J by 5 bases, with 21 bases between. The CDR3 loop spans 16 amino acids. The germline V gene has CDR1 SGHVS and CDR2 FNYEAQ.

The V and J genes are TRBV5-6 and TRBJ2-1; TRBD1 matches 11 bases. V was clipped by 6 bases and J by 7 bases; unmatched bases: 9. The CDR3 spans 15 residues. CDR1 is SGHDT and CDR2 is YYEEEE in the germline V gene. The CDR3: CASIGDRGTRNEQFF. CDR3 coding DNA: TGTGCCAGCATTGGGGACAGGGGGACTAGGAATGAGCAGTTCTTC.

The chain recombines TRBV9 with TRBJ2-1; unclear D gene. This CDR3 contains 15 residues. V gave up 4 bases and J gave up 0 bases, with 11 bases separating them. The germline V gene has CDR1 SGDLS and CDR2 YYNGEE. The CDR3 region has the DNA TGTGCCAGCAGCTATGACACGAGCTCCTACAATGAGCAGTTCTTC. It specifies CASSYDTSSYNEQFF.

The chain links TRBV4-1 to TRBJ1-5, with no clear D. Germline V CDR1 and CDR2: MGHRA, YSYEKL. V was pared by 1 base and J by 4 bases, with 11 bases between. This CDR3 spans 15 amino acids. The CDR3 nucleotides read TGCGCCAGCAGCCAAGCCATCATAGCTAATCAGCCCCAGCATTTT. Protein product: CASSQAIIANQPQHF.

This clone has a handful of counts. The J gene is TRBJ1-2, the V gene TRBV21-1. TRBV21-1 is given as a pseudogene. CDR3 length: 16 amino acids. CDR3 bases: TGTGCCAGCAGCAAAGGAGTGAGTAATGGTAACTATGGCTACACCTTC. Protein product: CASSKGVSNGNYGYTF.

The gene calls are TRBV6-1 and TRBJ1-1; D remains ambiguous. The CDR3 loop spans 14 amino acids. The V and J ends lost 2 bases and 1 base respectively, with 8 bases between them. Germline-derived CDR1 and CDR2 are MNHNS and SASEGT. CDR3: CASSEFRGNTEAFF. As DNA, the CDR3 is TGTGCCAGCAGTGAATTTCGGGGGAACACTGAAGCTTTCTTT.

The chain joins TRBV18 to TRBJ1-3, with unresolved D. Germline lookup yields CDR1 KGHSH and CDR2 LQKENI. V was cut by 4 bases and J by 2 bases, with 18 bases left in between. The CDR3 consists of 17 residues. The CDR3 is CASSRVAASRAGNTIYF. CDR3 DNA sequence: TGTGCCAGCTCACGAGTGGCGGCCAGTCGGGCTGGAAACACCATATATTTT.

The CDR3 spells CASSVAVSYNEQFF. The CDR3 coding sequence is TGTGCCAGCAGCGTAGCGGTATCCTACAATGAGCAGTTCTTC. The genes are TRBV9 and TRBJ2-1; D not resolved. The CDR3 is made up of 14 amino acids. V gave up 0 bases and J gave up 1 base, with 5 bases separating them. Germline V gene data show CDR1 as SGDLS and CDR2 as YYNGEE.